This TCR beta chain emerged from a study of human T cells and chemical hapten exposure. As for the study in general: Alopecia areata, totalis and universalis patients, mostly female, were included.

This clonotype was recorded a few times. This CDR3 region has 17 residues. V was trimmed by 3 bases and J by 5 bases, leaving 20 bases between them. The time point: patch test 1, 2 weeks after DPC sensitization. This sample's treatment: therapeutic diphenylcyclopropenone sensitization with weekly scalp DPC. Total RNA was extracted from unfractionated whole blood. Library preparation tagged each individual cDNA molecule with a unique molecular identifier. As handled by the study authors: Samples ranged from about 23,224 to 690,600 TCRs, with a median of approximately 90,000. TCRdb independently ran MiXCR on the RACE reads; one entry per CDR3 protein. It is TCRdb's table, rather than the study itself, that gives the V and J calls and clone size. This table holds some 110,000 distinct CDR3 sequences, around an eighth found once.

The sequence came from a woman in her forties or fifties with alopecia areata. Some clones in this sample may be carry-over from other donors' samples. The chain uses TRBV23-1 and TRBJ2-1; D uncertain. TRBV23-1 is identified as an open reading frame with a role that is uncertain. Here the sequenced sample was whole blood, taken in connection with sensitization to the hapten diphenylcyclopropenone (DPC). The CDR3 protein is CASSHFISENNNNEQFF. The CDR3 DNA reads as TGCGCCAGCAGTCATTTCATTTCCGAGAACAACAACAATGAGCAGTTCTTC.